This T cell receptor beta chain was captured by sequencing in a study of T cells in Graves' hyperthyroidism and ophthalmopathy. Whole-study findings and limits: The majority of expanded thyroid clonotypes above 0.001 also appeared in blood. Ophthalmopathy, which appeared later, was predicted by the model a median about 6.8 months before onset.

Amplification yielded TCR beta CDR3 regions, with RNA transcripts as the source. First-round RT-PCR targeting the TCR CDR3 was performed with the HTBI primer set. Via MiXCR, TCRdb re-called the multiplex PCR reads, giving one row per CDR3 protein. Of about 560,000 distinct CDR3 sequences in the sample, 15% to 20% were seen once. Comment on this clonotype: What it binds is unknown. Compared with germline, one end of the junction differs, possibly owing to a read error.

Looked up from germline, CDR1 is MGHRA and CDR2 is YSYEKL. The CDR3 has 13 amino acids. Patients between 18 and 65 years old had hyperthyroidism, newly diagnosed and lasting under 2 months. Used for diagnoses were clinical symptoms, serum thyroxine and TRAb, thyroid ultrasound and orbital computed tomography. The V and J genes are TRBV4-1 and TRBJ2-5; D unclear. This receptor was taken from a woman younger than 35 with Graves' hyperthyroidism. Source material: blood. Here the CDR3 DNA reads TGCGCCAGCAGCCAAGAAAGGCAAGAGACCCCGTACTTC. It is translated as CASSQERQETPYF.